A single sample gave rise to the 3 T cell receptor beta chains below, sequenced in a study of vaccination effects on CD4 cells after COVID-19. Data came from immunoSEQ multiplex PCR; TCRdb stores just in-frame clones and leaves some out. This sample has roughly 61,000 clones, with 75% to 85% found just once. For these TCRs, the target antigens are not known. Expansion with viral peptide pools was applied to antigen-specific CD4+ T cells by the ViraFEST assay prior to sequencing. CD4+ T cells were isolated after roughly nine days of culture. The material was CD4+ T cells from PBMCs cultured with HCoV-229E spike peptides, obtained before COVID-19 vaccination. These receptors were collected from a human donor who received a COVID-19 vaccine.

The chain is built from TRBV19 and TRBJ2-4, with a tentative D call TRBD1 (6 bases). Germline V lookup: CDR1 LNHDA, CDR2 SQIVND (reference sequence). Trimming pared 1 base from V and 7 bases from J, leaving 11 bases between. The CDR3 totals 14 residues. CDR3 amino acids: CASSIGTGMNIQYF. The CDR3, as DNA: TGTGCCAGTAGTATAGGAACAGGGATGAACATTCAGTACTTC.

The rearrangement links TRBV5-1 to TRBJ1-2; D uncertain. Germline V gene sequence: CDR1 SGHRS, CDR2 YFSETQ. Trimming removed 4 bases at V and 6 bases at J, with 19 bases between. The CDR3 runs 15 residues. CDR3 DNA sequence: TGCGCCAGCAGCCCGGCCGGGCCATTGGCCGATGGCTACACCTTC. It is translated as CASSPAGPLADGYTF. Drawing the rest from reference TRBV5-1 and TRBJ1-2, the complete variable domain is KAGVTQTPRYLIKTRGQQVTLSCSPISGHRSVSWYQQTPGQGLQFLFEYFSETQRNKGNFPGRFSGRQFSNSRSEMNVSTLELGDSALYLCASSPAGPLADGYTFGSGTRLTVV.

This chain links TRBV5-1 with TRBJ2-6, with no clear D. This CDR3 region has 19 residues. V was shortened by 4 bases and J by 3 bases, with 23 bases between the two germline ends. The germline V gene encodes CDR1 SGHRS and CDR2 YFSETQ. The CDR3 DNA sequence: TGCGCCAGCAGCACCCTTATGACGGACCCGAAAGGTGGGGCCAACGTCCTGACTTTC. Translating it yields CASSTLMTDPKGGANVLTF.